The source of this TCR beta chain is a study of T cell repertoires in cytomegalovirus infection. This clonotype was picked up a small number of times. The target antigen is unknown. The CDR3 covers 17 residues. The V gene's germline CDR1 is SGHRS and CDR2 YFSETQ. V lost 3 bases and J 2 bases, leaving 20 bases between the germline ends. From the reads, TCRdb called clonotypes with MiXCR, one entry per CDR3 protein. This sample has hundreds of thousands of distinct CDR3 sequences, with roughly 42% found just once. Sample: cultured PBMCs, taken from culture after CMV antigen stimulation. V and J are TRBV5-1 and TRBJ1-1, with D possibly matching TRBD1 (6 bases). This clonotype was sampled from a human donor in good health (CMV status not recorded). Some clones in this sample may be carry-over from other donors' samples. The CDR3 sequence: CASSSHRDLIPNTEAFF. CDR3 in DNA: TGCGCCAGCAGCTCCCACAGGGACTTAATCCCCAACACTGAAGCTTTCTTT.